This T cell receptor beta chain was captured in a study of beta chain features in type 1 diabetes. As every portion of the isolated RNA was reverse transcribed, the sequencing read expressed TCRB transcripts. The data were produced by immunoSEQ multiplex PCR, yet TCRdb's version contains in-frame clones alone and is incomplete. Among hundreds of thousands of clones, 15% to 20% were seen once, and the ten largest hold around 0.02%. Study conclusions and caveats: TCRB CDR3s were moderately but significantly shorter in Type 1 diabetes patients in all four CD4+ subsets. Any HLA type influence on TCRB rearrangement was left unresolved here.

In this sample, this clone turned up a few times. What it binds is not known. The CDR3 has 14 residues. Germline loops: CDR1 SGDLS, CDR2 YYNGEE. This chain connects TRBV9 to TRBJ2-5, with 8 bases identical to TRBD2. The J call may be incorrect, as the DNA end agrees better with TRBJ2-7. This TCR came from a woman aged 18-35 years in good health. The sequenced sample consisted of naive CD4+ T cells from blood. CDR3 protein: CASSFTSGSYEQYF. The DNA for the CDR3 is TGTGCCAGCAGCTTTACTAGCGGCTCCTACGAGCAGTACTTC.